The clone carrying this TCR beta chain is a singleton in its sample. The sample belongs to a study of Ad26.COV2.S vaccination and SARS-CoV-2 variants. The V and J ends lost 10 bases and 2 bases respectively, with 16 bases between them. Per the germline V gene, CDR1 is KGHDR and CDR2 is SFDVKD. The CDR3 consists of 14 residues. Treatment of the sample: around 19 received Ad26.COV2.S at low or high dose, single or two shots; 5 received placebo; per-sample allocation not given. Following the first vaccine or placebo injection, samples were taken on day 63. Clones were read by immunoSEQ multiplex PCR, and TCRdb kept only the in-frame ones, dropping some. The table lists about 420,000 clones, over 75% of them singletons, with around 3.6% in the top ten.

The TCR was taken from a person aged 18-60 years who received the Ad26.COV2.S COVID-19 vaccine or a placebo. The chain has TRBV24-1 and TRBJ1-1, with D maybe TRBD1 (5 bases). The sequences come from peripheral blood, collected in a trial of Ad26.COV2.S vaccine versus placebo. CDR3 DNA: TGTGCCACTCGCGGGGGGAGACGAAACACTGAAGCTTTCTTT. This encodes CATRGGRRNTEAFF.